The 8 T cell receptor beta chains listed next were all sequenced from one sample in a study of T cells after yellow fever vaccination. TCRdb used MiXCR to reprocess the 5' RACE reads, holding one entry per CDR3 protein. The sample holds a few hundred thousand distinct CDR3 sequences, 7.5% to 9% seen once. Here the sequenced sample was PBMCs, taken on the day of the first yellow fever vaccination. The receptors come from a young man who received the YFV17D yellow fever vaccine.

The chain combines TRBV20-1 with TRBJ2-7; D unclear. The germline CDR1 and CDR2 sequences are DFQATT and SNEGSKA (reference sequence). The V end lost 0 bases, the J end lost 3 bases, and 6 bases lay between the germline ends. The CDR3 has 12 residues. CDR3 region: CSAREVGYEQYF. The CDR3 coding sequence is TGCAGTGCTAGAGAGGTCGGCTACGAGCAGTACTTC.

This clonotype was picked up a small number of times. V gene TRBV29-1 combines with J gene TRBJ1-4; D gene unclear. The CDR3 extends over 12 amino acids. Trimming took 7 bases from V and 3 from J, leaving 9 bases between them. Germline values: CDR1 SQVTM, CDR2 ANQGSEA. CDR3 sequence reads: CSGGRPNEKLFF. For the CDR3, the DNA is TGCAGCGGCGGGAGACCTAATGAAAAACTGTTTTTT.

CDR3 coding DNA: TGCGCCAGCAGCCAAGAACCGGCGCGCAGGGGGCTCGCTGGAAACACCATATATTTT. Protein: CASSQEPARRGLAGNTIYF. The chain carries TRBV4-3 and TRBJ1-3; the match to TRBD1 covers 8 bases. CDR3 size: 19 residues. The germline CDR1 and CDR2 sequences are LGHNA and YSLEER. Germline trimming cut 0 bases from V and 2 bases from J; bases unmatched to any gene: 12.

The chain has TRBV28 and TRBJ1-1, with TRBD1 identical over 9 bases. This CDR3 is built from 14 residues. CDR1 and CDR2 from the germline V gene are MDHEN and SYDVKM. The trim removed 3 bases at V and 3 bases at J, leaving 2 bases unmatched. CDR3 sequence reads: CASSLYRGHTEAFF. CDR3 sequence (DNA): TGTGCCAGCAGTTTGTACAGGGGGCACACTGAAGCTTTCTTT.

In this sample, this clonotype turned up many times. The chain has TRBV5-1 and TRBJ2-3; D is unresolved. V dropped 4 bases and J dropped 1 base, with 13 bases sitting between them. Per germline, CDR1 SGHRS and CDR2 YFSETQ. The CDR3 contains 15 residues. DNA for the CDR3: TGCGCCAGCAGCCCATACCTTGCGGGCACAGATACGCAGTATTTT. As protein: CASSPYLAGTDTQYF.

This clonotype appeared a few times. This chain links TRBV5-1 with TRBJ2-3; TRBD2 matches at 12 bases. The CDR3 runs to 18 residues. The V and J ends lost 0 bases and 6 bases, in that order; junction bases with no gene match: 11. Germline V lookup: CDR1 SGHRS, CDR2 YFSETQ. CDR3 in DNA: TGCGCCAGCAGCTTGGACCGGAGACTAGCGGGGGCGTGGGATACGCAGTATTTT. As protein: CASSLDRRLAGAWDTQYF.

The chain joins TRBV12-3 or TRBV12-4 to TRBJ1-1; unclear D gene. The CDR3 runs to 17 residues. Trimming pared 1 base from V and 3 bases from J, leaving 18 bases between. The CDR3 DNA sequence: TGTGCCAGCAGTTTAGTCCCCGGGCCCTGGTATGACACTGAAGCTTTCTTT. Translated: CASSLVPGPWYDTEAFF.

The sample holds a few counts of this clonotype. This chain connects TRBV23-1 to TRBJ1-6, with TRBD1 as a possible D gene (5 bases). TRBV23-1 is an ORF, with its function uncertain. This CDR3 has 18 amino acids. Trimming removed 0 bases from V and 4 bases from J, with 16 bases in between. The CDR3 bases are TGCGCCAGCAGTCAATCAAACCCCCCCCAGGGATATAATTCACCCCTCCACTTT. Translated: CASSQSNPPQGYNSPLHF.